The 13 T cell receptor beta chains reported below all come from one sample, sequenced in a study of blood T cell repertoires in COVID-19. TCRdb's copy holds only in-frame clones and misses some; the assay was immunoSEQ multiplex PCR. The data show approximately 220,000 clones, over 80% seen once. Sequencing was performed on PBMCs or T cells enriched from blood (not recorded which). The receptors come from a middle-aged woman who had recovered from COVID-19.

CDR3 sequence: CASSEQGTDTQYF. Written as DNA, the CDR3 is TGCGCCAGCAGCGAACAGGGTACGGATACGCAGTATTTT. This chain connects TRBV5-1 to TRBJ2-3; tentative D call: TRBD1 (6 bases). Germline V gene data show CDR1 as SGHRS and CDR2 as YFSETQ. The CDR3 sequence is 13 residues long. The V end lost 4 bases, the J end lost 6 bases, and 12 bases lay between the germline ends.

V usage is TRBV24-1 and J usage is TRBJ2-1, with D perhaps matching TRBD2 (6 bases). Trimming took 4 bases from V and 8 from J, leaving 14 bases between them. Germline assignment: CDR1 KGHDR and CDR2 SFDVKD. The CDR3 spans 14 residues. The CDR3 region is CATSEPGRGYEQFF. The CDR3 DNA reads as TGTGCCACCAGTGAGCCCGGGAGAGGCTATGAGCAGTTCTTC.

DNA for the CDR3: TGCGCCAGCAGCCGAACTGGACTAGCGGTAGATACGCAGTATTTT. Residues: CASSRTGLAVDTQYF. This chain joins TRBV4-1 and TRBJ2-3; 10 positions match TRBD2. V shed 4 bases, J shed 5 bases, and the junction held 6 bases outside the gene matches. CDR1 is MGHRA and CDR2 is YSYEKL in the germline V gene. The CDR3 length is 15 residues.

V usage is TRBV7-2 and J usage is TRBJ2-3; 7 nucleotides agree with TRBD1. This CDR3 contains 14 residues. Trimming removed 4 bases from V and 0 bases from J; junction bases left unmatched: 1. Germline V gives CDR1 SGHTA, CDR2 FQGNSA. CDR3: CASSWDRSTDTQYF. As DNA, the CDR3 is TGTGCCAGCAGCTGGGACAGAAGCACAGATACGCAGTATTTT.

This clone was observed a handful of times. For the CDR3, the DNA is TGTGCCAGCAGTGAAGAGGCGGGACCCTACGAGCAGTACGTC. Protein product: CASSEEAGPYEQYV. V usage is TRBV6-1 and J usage is TRBJ2-7; perhaps TRBD2 as D (6 bases). Trimming took 1 base from V and 2 from J, leaving 9 bases between them. The CDR3 totals 14 residues. The germline V gene encodes CDR1 MNHNS and CDR2 SASEGT.

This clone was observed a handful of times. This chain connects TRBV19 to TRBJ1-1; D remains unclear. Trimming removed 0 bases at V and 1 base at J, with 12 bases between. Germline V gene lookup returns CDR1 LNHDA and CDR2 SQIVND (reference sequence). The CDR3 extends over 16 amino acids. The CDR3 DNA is TGTGCCAGTAGTATAGAGGGCAGGCCCCCGAACACTGAAGCTTTCTTT. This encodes CASSIEGRPPNTEAFF.

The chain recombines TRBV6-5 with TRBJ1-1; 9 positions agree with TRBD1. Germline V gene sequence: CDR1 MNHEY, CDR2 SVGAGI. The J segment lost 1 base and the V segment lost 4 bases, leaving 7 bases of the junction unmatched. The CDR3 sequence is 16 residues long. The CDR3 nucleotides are TGTGCCAGCAGTTTCAACAGGGGGCGACGGAACACTGAAGCTTTCTTT. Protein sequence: CASSFNRGRRNTEAFF.

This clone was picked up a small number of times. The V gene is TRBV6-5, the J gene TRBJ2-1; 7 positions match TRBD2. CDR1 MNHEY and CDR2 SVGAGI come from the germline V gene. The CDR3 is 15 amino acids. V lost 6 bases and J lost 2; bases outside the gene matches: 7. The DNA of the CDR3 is TGTGCCAGCAGAACACCGAGCGGGGCCTACAATGAGCAGTTCTTC. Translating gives CASRTPSGAYNEQFF.

The CDR3, as DNA: TGTGCCAGCAGCCCCCAGGCAGCGAACACCGGGGAGCTGTTTTTT. This sequence encodes CASSPQAANTGELFF. The chain recombines TRBV27 with TRBJ2-2; D is undetermined. V lost 6 bases and J 0 bases, leaving 11 bases between the germline ends. The CDR3 runs 15 residues. Germline loops: CDR1 MNHEY, CDR2 SMNVEV (reference sequence).

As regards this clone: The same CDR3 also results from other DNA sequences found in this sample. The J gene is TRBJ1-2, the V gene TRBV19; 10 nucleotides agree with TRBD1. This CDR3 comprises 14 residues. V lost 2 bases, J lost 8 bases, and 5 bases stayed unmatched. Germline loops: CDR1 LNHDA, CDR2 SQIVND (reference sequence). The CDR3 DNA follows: TGTGCCAGTAGTATAACCGGACAGGGGGGAGGCTACACCTTC. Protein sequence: CASSITGQGGGYTF. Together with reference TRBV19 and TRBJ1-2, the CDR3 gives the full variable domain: DGGITQSPKYLFRKEGQNVTLSCEQNLNHDAMYWYRQDPGQGLRLIYYSQIVNDFQKGDIAEGYSVSREKKESFPLTVTSAQKNPTAFYLCASSITGQGGGYTFGSGTRLTVV.

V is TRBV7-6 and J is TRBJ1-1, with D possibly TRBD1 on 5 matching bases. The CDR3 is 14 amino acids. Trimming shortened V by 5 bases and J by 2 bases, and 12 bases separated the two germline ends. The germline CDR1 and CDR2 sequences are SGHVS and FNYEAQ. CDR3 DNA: TGTGCCAGCAGCCCTCAGGGCCACAACACTGAAGCTTTCTTT. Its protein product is CASSPQGHNTEAFF. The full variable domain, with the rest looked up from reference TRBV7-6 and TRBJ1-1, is GAGVSQSPRYKVTKRGQDVALRCDPISGHVSLYWYRQALGQGPEFLTYFNYEAQQDKSGLPNDRFSAERPEGSISTLTIQRTEQRDSAMYRCASSPQGHNTEAFFGQGTRLTVV.

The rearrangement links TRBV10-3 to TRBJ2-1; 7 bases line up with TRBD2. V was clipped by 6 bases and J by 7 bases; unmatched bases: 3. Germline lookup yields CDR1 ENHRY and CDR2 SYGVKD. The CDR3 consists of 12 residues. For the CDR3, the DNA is TGTGCCATCAGGGGAGGGGCGAATGAGCAGTTCTTC. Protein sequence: CAIRGGANEQFF.

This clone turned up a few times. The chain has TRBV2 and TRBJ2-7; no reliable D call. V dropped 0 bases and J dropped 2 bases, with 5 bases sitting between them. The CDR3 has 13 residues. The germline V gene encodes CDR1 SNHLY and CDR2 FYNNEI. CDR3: CASSEARPYEQYV. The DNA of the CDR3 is TGTGCCAGCAGTGAAGCGCGGCCCTACGAGCAGTACGTC.